Presented here are 24 T cell receptor beta chains from one specimen sequenced in a study of human T cells and chemical hapten exposure. One entry per CDR3 protein results from TCRdb running MiXCR on the RACE reads. The sample has fewer than 300,000 distinct CDR3 sequences; around 7% are singletons. Time point here: pre-sensitization, week 0. Treatment here: therapeutic diphenylcyclopropenone sensitization with weekly scalp DPC. Sequencing was performed on whole blood, taken in connection with sensitization to the hapten diphenylcyclopropenone (DPC). These TCRs come from a man aged 18 to 30 with alopecia areata. Some clones in this sample may be carry-over from other donors' samples.

This clonotype was seen many times. The rearrangement links TRBV28 to TRBJ2-7, with D possibly TRBD1 on 6 matching bases. In germline, CDR1 is MDHEN, CDR2 SYDVKM. There are 15 residues in the CDR3. Deletions cut 3 bases from V and 2 bases from J, with 14 bases between. In DNA, the CDR3 is TGTGCCAGCAGTTTCCCCGCCAGGGGAACCTACGAGCAGTACTTC. Residues: CASSFPARGTYEQYF. The whole variable domain, remainder taken from reference TRBV28 and TRBJ2-7, is DVKVTQSSRYLVKRTGEKVFLECVQDMDHENMFWYRQDPGLGLRLIYFSYDVKMKEKGDIPEGYSVSREKKERFSLILESASTNQTSMYLCASSFPARGTYEQYFGPGTRLTVT.

The rearrangement links TRBV12-3 or TRBV12-4 to TRBJ2-1; possibly TRBD2 for D (5 bases). This CDR3 contains 15 residues. V was pared by 5 bases and J by 2 bases, with 13 bases between. CDR3 sequence reads: CASSPPGMTYNEQFF. CDR3 bases: TGTGCCAGCAGTCCCCCCGGGATGACCTACAATGAGCAGTTCTTC.

This chain uses TRBV12-3 or TRBV12-4 with TRBJ1-2, with no clear D. The CDR3 runs 13 residues. V gave up 3 bases and J gave up 4 bases, with 9 bases separating them. CDR3: CASSFDMSYGYTF. For the CDR3, the DNA is TGTGCCAGCAGTTTCGACATGAGCTATGGCTACACCTTC.

The chain combines TRBV7-9 with TRBJ1-3; D gene uncertain. The CDR3 sequence is 15 residues long. V was shortened by 5 bases and J by 0 bases, with 11 bases between the two germline ends. Germline V gene lookup returns CDR1 SEHNR and CDR2 FQNEAQ (reference sequence). The chain's CDR3 is CASSPSGISGNTIYF. In nucleotides, the CDR3 is TGTGCCAGCAGCCCAAGCGGTATCTCTGGAAACACCATATATTTT.

In its sample, this clonotype was seen a few times. V is TRBV24-1 and J is TRBJ2-2; D ambiguous. V dropped 4 bases and J dropped 8 bases, with 10 bases sitting between them. The CDR3 consists of 13 residues. CDR1 and CDR2 from the germline V gene are KGHDR and SFDVKD. CDR3 bases: TGTGCCACCAGTGACCGGAGAGCGGGGGAGCTGTTTTTT. Translation gives CATSDRRAGELFF.

This chain uses TRBV3-1 with TRBJ2-1; D possibly corresponds to TRBD2 (6 bases). Trimming removed 2 bases from V and 7 bases from J, with 15 bases in between. CDR3 size: 15 residues. Germline values: CDR1 LGHDT, CDR2 YNNKEL (reference sequence). The CDR3 is CASSQTGTRSNEQFF. CDR3 sequence (DNA): TGTGCCAGCAGCCAAACCGGGACTCGATCGAATGAGCAGTTCTTC.

This clonotype occurred many times. The chain links TRBV4-3 to TRBJ2-3, with a possible D match to TRBD1 (6 bases). The V end lost 0 bases, the J end lost 4 bases, and 14 bases lay between the germline ends. The CDR3 is made up of 16 amino acids. Germline assignment: CDR1 LGHNA and CDR2 YSLEER. CDR3 residues: CASSQDRAQGADTQYF. CDR3 nucleotide sequence: TGCGCCAGCAGCCAAGATCGGGCACAGGGCGCAGATACGCAGTATTTT.

This clonotype came up many times. The J gene is TRBJ1-1, the V gene TRBV6-1, with D perhaps matching TRBD1 (5 bases). CDR1 and CDR2 from the germline V gene are MNHNS and SASEGT. V lost 6 bases and J 2 bases, leaving 10 bases between the germline ends. The CDR3 runs to 13 residues. CDR3 sequence (DNA): TGTGCCAGCAGCGCAGGGCGAAACACTGAAGCTTTCTTT. Residues: CASSAGRNTEAFF.

This chain links TRBV7-3 with TRBJ2-5; D possibly matches TRBD1 or TRBD2 (5 bases each). From germline, CDR1 is SGHTA and CDR2 FQGTGA. V shed 6 bases and J shed 5 bases, with 13 bases lying between them. The CDR3 consists of 13 residues. The CDR3 loop is CASSITGGETQYF. CDR3 DNA: TGTGCCAGCAGTATCACAGGCGGGGAGACCCAGTACTTC.

This clonotype was seen only a few times. V and J are TRBV5-1 and TRBJ2-5; D is perhaps TRBD1 (6 bases). Between the trimmed V and J ends, which lost 4 bases and 3 bases, there was a span of 13 bases. The CDR3 extends over 14 amino acids. Germline lookup yields CDR1 SGHRS and CDR2 YFSETQ. This CDR3 is CASSPGTQKETQYF. As DNA, the CDR3 is TGCGCCAGCAGCCCCGGGACACAAAAAGAGACCCAGTACTTC.

The genes are TRBV7-2 and TRBJ1-3; 8 bases map to TRBD1. In germline, CDR1 is SGHTA, CDR2 FQGNSA. This CDR3 has 17 amino acids. After removal of 5 bases from V and 0 bases from J, the junction contained 9 bases not matched to a gene. DNA for the CDR3: TGTGCCAGCAGCGGGGGACAGGCGGCGAGCTCTGGAAACACCATATATTTT. Residues: CASSGGQAASSGNTIYF.

This clonotype has at least ten counts. The V gene is TRBV6-2 or TRBV6-3, the J gene TRBJ2-7; D might be TRBD1 (5 bases). Trimming stripped 7 bases from V and 9 bases from J, with 16 bases between. The CDR3 extends over 12 amino acids. Germline CDR1 MNHEY, CDR2 SVGEGT. The DNA for the CDR3 is TGTGCCAGCAAGGACACGGCCGGTGCGCAGTACGTC. Translated, it gives CASKDTAGAQYV.

The table lists this clonotype with many counts. The CDR3 reads CASSQVGRGLAYGYTF. The DNA of the CDR3 is TGCGCCAGCAGCCAAGTCGGGAGGGGGCTGGCATATGGCTACACCTTC. The rearrangement joins TRBV4-1 to TRBJ1-2; 7 bases are a match to TRBD1. The J segment lost 5 bases and the V segment lost 1 base, leaving 10 bases of the junction unmatched. There are 16 residues in the CDR3. CDR1 and CDR2 (germline): MGHRA, YSYEKL.

This clonotype was detected only a few times. The V and J genes are TRBV27 and TRBJ2-7; D unclear. The CDR3 length is 15 residues. Germline V gene sequence: CDR1 MNHEY, CDR2 SMNVEV (reference sequence). V was pared by 0 bases and J by 0 bases, with 9 bases between. The CDR3 DNA follows: TGTGCCAGCAGTTTATCTCTAGACAACTCCTACGAGCAGTACGTC. Residues: CASSLSLDNSYEQYV.

There are a few counts of this clonotype. The gene calls are TRBV20-1 and TRBJ1-1; D is ambiguous. Per the germline V gene, CDR1 is DFQATT and CDR2 is SNEGSKA (reference sequence). This CDR3 has 11 residues. With 5 bases removed from V and 2 bases from J, the gap between germline ends came to 6 bases. CDR3: CSAARNTEAFF. The CDR3 DNA reads TGCAGTGCTGCCCGAAACACTGAAGCTTTCTTT.

This clonotype has only a few counts. The chain carries TRBV20-1 and TRBJ2-1; D is possibly TRBD2 (5 bases). CDR3 length: 13 amino acids. The V gene's germline CDR1 is DFQATT and CDR2 SNEGSKA (reference sequence). V was cut by 6 bases and J by 12 bases, with 21 bases left in between. CDR3 in amino acids: CSAQGGRLEGQFF. The CDR3 DNA is TGCAGTGCCCAAGGTGGCAGGCTAGAGGGGCAGTTCTTC.

The chain employs TRBV27 and TRBJ1-1; 7 bases align to TRBD1. The CDR3 has 14 amino acids. Germline CDR1 is MNHEY and CDR2 is SMNVEV (reference sequence). V was pared by 1 base and J by 8 bases, with 7 bases of the junction left unmatched. CDR3 nucleotides: TGTGCCAGCAGTTTATGGGACAGACGGTCGGAAGCTTTCTTT. It yields the protein CASSLWDRRSEAFF.

J is TRBJ2-2 and V is TRBV4-2; possible D gene TRBD1, 6 bases. Trimming stripped 0 bases from V and 7 bases from J, with 15 bases between. CDR1 and CDR2 from the germline V gene are LGHNA and YNFKEQ. The CDR3 has 16 amino acids. CDR3 sequence reads: CASSQDSWGQGGELFF. Written as DNA, the CDR3 is TGTGCCAGCAGCCAAGATTCCTGGGGGCAGGGCGGGGAGCTGTTTTTT.

V gene TRBV4-1 combines with J gene TRBJ2-1, with a tentative D call TRBD1 (6 bases). The CDR3 sequence is 16 residues long. CDR1 and CDR2 from the germline V gene are MGHRA and YSYEKL. Trimming shortened V by 3 bases and J by 7 bases, and 19 bases separated the two germline ends. The CDR3 here is CASSHPGTKVVNEQFF. DNA of the CDR3: TGCGCCAGCAGCCATCCCGGGACAAAGGTGGTGAATGAGCAGTTCTTC.

This clonotype was counted many times. The chain combines TRBV6-2 or TRBV6-3 with TRBJ2-7; D unclear. Trimming pared 2 bases from V and 0 bases from J, leaving 11 bases between. The length of the CDR3 is 15 residues. Per germline, CDR1 MNHEY and CDR2 SVGEGT. The CDR3 DNA is TGTGCCAGCAGTTACGCTAAGGGAAACTCCTACGAGCAGTACGTC. Translating gives CASSYAKGNSYEQYV.

This clonotype was counted only a few times. The DNA is omitted, as the CDR3 cannot be located on it reliably, and the CDR3 follows TCRdb's listing. V is TRBV5-6 and J is TRBJ1-2; the table gives TRBD1 as D, unverified against the DNA. The CDR3 numbers 14 amino acids, ends counted. In germline, CDR1 is SGHDT, CDR2 YYEEEE. CDR3: CASSLVATGIPFTF.

There are many counts of this clonotype. V usage is TRBV12-3 or TRBV12-4 and J usage is TRBJ2-3, with 10 bases that match TRBD2. This CDR3 is 15 amino acids long. The V and J ends lost 6 bases and 3 bases, in that order; junction bases with no gene match: 6. The CDR3 DNA is TGTGCCAGCAGCCCCTCTAGCGGGGGTACAGATACGCAGTATTTT. This encodes CASSPSSGGTDTQYF.

The rearrangement joins TRBV9 to TRBJ1-2; unclear D gene. Germline CDR1 SGDLS, CDR2 YYNGEE. The V gene lost 3 bases and the J gene lost 4 bases, with 10 bases spanning the gap. This CDR3 contains 13 residues. CDR3 region: CASSAAQSYGYTF. CDR3 DNA: TGTGCCAGCAGCGCAGCACAGTCCTATGGCTACACCTTC. The complete variable domain, with remaining parts taken from reference TRBV9 and TRBJ1-2, reads DSGVTQTPKHLITATGQRVTLRCSPRSGDLSVYWYQQSLDQGLQFLIQYYNGEERAKGNILERFSAQQFPDLHSELNLSSLELGDSALYFCASSAAQSYGYTFGSGTRLTVV.

The V and J genes are TRBV10-2 and TRBJ2-3; D may be TRBD1 (7 bases). Trimming stripped 7 bases from V and 2 bases from J, with 13 bases between. The CDR3 extends over 14 amino acids. Germline V gives CDR1 WSHSY, CDR2 SAAADI. The CDR3 sequence: CASNNRGLTDTQYF. Here the CDR3 DNA reads TGCGCCAGCAACAACAGGGGACTCACAGATACGCAGTATTTT.